What follows describes a single T cell receptor (beta chain). This clonotype was detected many times. This clone's antigen is unknown. Base qualities are missing; no much larger clone stands one base away. This sample is part of a study of blood T cells in healthy people across ages (dated by TCRdb to the mid-2010s). Context from the whole study: In model experiments, template switching captured roughly one uniquely barcoded TCR beta cDNA molecule for every two T cells. Age-related changes in TCR beta repertoire diversity were measured in the study by deep sequencing normalized with unique cDNA molecular identifiers. The donors were split into four age groups: young (average 16 years), middle-aged (more than 35), aged (approximately 60) and long-lived (approximately 80). To avoid experimental bias, donors of different ages were distributed randomly across sequencing lanes. The study analyzed two additional independent replicas of 1 million unique cDNA reads from the same blood draw for two donors, one aged 18 to 29 and one aged 80 or older. Here is what the overall study found, with its caveats: The CMV infection status of donors was not known, potentially confounding age-related changes in expanded clonotypes. Estimates of total diversity based on one million sequenced T cells were considered lower bounds and underestimates. The long-lived group showed more naive CD4+ T cells, fewer expanded clones and increased TCR diversity than the aged group, suggesting age selection. Conclusive comparison of naive and antigen-experienced compartments was prevented by the profiling of bulk unsorted PBMCs. The percentage of naive T cells measured by flow cytometry correlated strongly with observed TCR beta diversity. Observed TCR beta diversity per million T cells fell roughly linearly with age, and a significant reduction was already apparent by age about 43.

Systemically healthy Caucasian individuals from Russia, some 40 in total and aged about 6 to 90 years, were included as donors. Ten milliliters of peripheral blood were collected from each donor into EDTA-treated Vacutainer tubes. Ficoll-Paque density-gradient centrifugation was used to isolate PBMCs, with at least 7 million per sample. Trizol reagent was used to extract total RNA from the PBMCs, yielding at least 5.5 micrograms per sample. For every donor, flow cytometry on a PBMC aliquot measured the percentage of naive CD45RAhigh/CD27high T cells. Receptor amplification or capture employed 5' RACE. The instrument was an Illumina HiSeq 2500. A second PCR of 7 to 11 cycles was performed with a sample-barcoded 5' primer and a J-beta primer mix. A unique molecular identifier was introduced onto each TCR beta cDNA molecule by a template-switch 5' adaptor carrying 12 random nucleotides. Each sample yielded at least 3 million CDR3-containing paired-end reads. All of the RNA was converted into first-strand cDNA using the Mint cDNA synthesis kit, with a TRBC-specific oligonucleotide serving as the primer. All cDNA was treated with uracil-DNA glycosylase and then went through a first 18-cycle PCR with the universal primers M1SS and BC2_uni_R. For the original study's pipeline: Normalization of each sample was performed by random selection of 1 million high-quality reads, each carrying a distinct molecular identifier. Reads with shared molecular identifiers were discarded instead of being binned into consensus sequences. MiTCR, run with a Q25 quality threshold and the strictest error-elimination algorithm, handled CDR3 identification, clonotype clustering and error correction. A nonparametric unseen species model with Euler transformation was used to estimate lower-bound total TCR beta diversity. TCRdb cleaned the public reads at Q25 with fastp, built clones with MiXCR and kept in-frame beta chains. Identical CDR3 proteins give one entry, which carries the most common genes and DNA. None of the V and J calls come from the authors' own analysis; TCRdb made them. Counted in this sample were fewer than 800,000 distinct CDR3 sequences; 20% to 25% of them appeared once. The ten most abundant clones make up approximately 3.7% of the sample.

Taken from the germline V gene, the CDR1 and CDR2 loops are SNHLY and FYNNEI. The CDR3 measures 15 amino acids from cysteine to phenylalanine. Only CDR3 DNA is held: 45 bases, read in frame from base 1. Trimming leaves V shorter by 7 bases and J shorter by 3 bases, with the junction holding 10 bases beyond the gene matches. Sequenced: blood. The sequence links TRBV2 to TRBJ2-5, with 8 bases matching TRBD1. This receptor was taken from a man aged 65 to 79 in good health. The CDR3 protein: CASTRRQGSEETQYF. At the DNA level, the sequence is TGTGCCAGCACTAGAAGACAGGGGAGTGAAGAGACCCAGTACTTC.